This is a list of T cell receptor beta chains from one sample in a study of early T cells in non-severe SARS-CoV-2 infection. TCRdb re-analysed the 5' RACE reads in MiXCR, keeping a single row per CDR3 protein. The top ten hold around 10% of the sample, which has 20,000 to 25,000 distinct CDR3 sequences, about 5.1% seen once. The sample consisted of whole blood. All receptors come from an adult who was a healthcare worker with PCR-confirmed SARS-CoV-2 infection or an uninfected control (not recorded which). CDR3s include the opening cysteine and the closing phenylalanine or tryptophan. D genes are given only for firm matches. Clone size is given for some rows only: seen once, a few or many times, or a class if the clone is expanded.

>-|TRBJ2-3|-|TRBV7-3
CASSFPGAGTDTQYF
TGTGCCAGCAGCTTTCCAGGGGCTGGCACAGATACGCAGTATTTT
>-|TRBJ2-5|many|TRBV7-2
CASSLESGRETQYF
TGTGCCAGCAGCTTGGAGTCAGGGCGAGAGACCCAGTACTTC
>-|TRBJ2-4|few|TRBV20-1
CSARLVQPKGGIQYF
TGCAGTGCTAGACTCGTCCAGCCCAAGGGAGGCATTCAGTACTTC
>TRBD2|TRBJ2-1|few|TRBV24-1
CATSDVTSRNEQFF
TGTGCCACCAGTGATGTGACTAGCCGGAATGAGCAGTTCTTC
>TRBD1|TRBJ1-1|many|TRBV11-2
CASSKYRGPNTEAFF
TGTGCCAGCAGCAAATACAGGGGACCGAACACTGAAGCTTTCTTT
>-|TRBJ2-1|many|TRBV30
CAWSVGHEQFF
TGTGCCTGGAGTGTGGGGCATGAGCAGTTCTTC
>-|TRBJ1-5|many|TRBV6-5
CASSYTNTAPQHF
TGTGCCAGCAGTTACACTAACACCGCGCCCCAGCATTTT
>-|TRBJ2-6|few|TRBV2
CASRGYGANVLTF
TGTGCCAGCAGGGGTTACGGGGCCAACGTCCTGACTTTC
>-|TRBJ1-4|many|TRBV2
CASRAWGEKLFF
TGTGCCAGCAGAGCCTGGGGTGAAAAACTGTTTTTT
>-|TRBJ1-2|-|TRBV4-3
CASSQDRQGGLYGYTF
TGCGCCAGCAGCCAAGACAGGCAGGGAGGGCTCTATGGCTACACCTTC
>-|TRBJ1-6|many|TRBV20-1
CSARGYRDSPLHF
TGCAGTGCTAGGGGGTACAGGGACTCACCCCTCCACTTT
>TRBD2|TRBJ2-1|-|TRBV15
CATSREALAGGNNEQFF
TGTGCCACCAGCAGAGAGGCCCTAGCGGGAGGAAATAATGAGCAGTTCTTC
>TRBD2|TRBJ2-5|many|TRBV20-1
CSGFRTSQETQYF
TGCAGTGGTTTTCGGACTAGCCAAGAGACCCAGTACTTC
>-|TRBJ2-5|-|TRBV29-1
CSVEDPGETQYF
TGCAGCGTTGAAGATCCGGGAGAGACCCAGTACTTC
>TRBD1|TRBJ2-2|-|TRBV12-3/TRBV12-4
CASSPPGGPAGELFF
TGTGCCAGCAGTCCCCCAGGGGGTCCCGCCGGGGAGCTGTTTTTT
>TRBD2|TRBJ2-1|medium-sized|TRBV7-2
CASSLQTRTSGNNEQFF
TGTGCCAGCAGCTTACAAACTCGGACTAGCGGGAACAATGAGCAGTTCTTC
>-|TRBJ2-1|few|TRBV14
CASSQVLTGLYYSNEQFF
TGTGCCAGCAGCCAAGTTCTAACCGGACTATACTATAGCAATGAGCAGTTCTTC
>-|TRBJ1-5|-|TRBV28
CASSIAKFGTKGAQHF
TGTGCCAGCAGCATTGCCAAATTCGGGACAAAGGGGGCCCAGCATTTT
>TRBD2|TRBJ2-3|many|TRBV5-6
CASSLYISGSTDTQYF
TGTGCCAGCAGCTTGTATATTAGCGGGAGCACAGATACGCAGTATTTT
>-|TRBJ2-1|many|TRBV29-1
CSVEWSPRQNNEQFF
TGCAGCGTTGAATGGTCCCCTAGGCAGAACAATGAGCAGTTCTTC
>-|TRBJ1-1|many|TRBV9
CASSADLRQNTEAFF
TGTGCCAGCAGCGCCGACCTACGACAGAACACTGAAGCTTTCTTT
>-|TRBJ1-1|many|TRBV5-1
CASRGQGMNTEAFF
TGCGCCAGCCGGGGTCAAGGGATGAACACTGAAGCTTTCTTT
>-|TRBJ2-1|few|TRBV5-6
CASSLGGALKSYNEQFF
TGTGCCAGCAGCTTGGGGGGCGCCCTCAAGTCCTACAATGAGCAGTTCTTC
>-|TRBJ2-1|many|TRBV11-2
CASSLDPSYYNEQFF
TGTGCCAGCAGCTTAGACCCCAGTTACTACAATGAGCAGTTCTTC
>-|TRBJ2-7|many|TRBV27
CASSSLVELGYEQYF
TGTGCCAGCAGTTCATTAGTAGAGTTGGGGTACGAGCAGTACTTC
>-|TRBJ1-5|-|TRBV19
CASVMWRGAANQPQHF
TGTGCCAGTGTCATGTGGAGGGGTGCGGCCAATCAGCCCCAGCATTTT
>-|TRBJ2-5|few|TRBV7-3
CASSLIGGESTQYF
TGTGCCAGCAGCTTAATCGGCGGAGAATCGACCCAGTACTTC
>-|TRBJ2-2|-|TRBV7-2
CASSQLTSGELFF
TGTGCCAGCAGCCAGTTGACTAGCGGGGAGCTGTTTTTT
>TRBD1|TRBJ2-1|many|TRBV7-2
CASSLPGQGRDEQFF
TGTGCCAGCAGCTTACCGGGACAGGGTAGAGATGAGCAGTTCTTC
>-|TRBJ2-7|few|TRBV7-6
CASSLDTGVPYEQYF
TGTGCCAGCAGCTTAGACACCGGGGTCCCCTACGAGCAGTACTTC
>TRBD2|TRBJ2-3|many|TRBV4-3
CASSQVYTSGDTQYF
TGCGCCAGCAGCCAAGTGTATACTAGCGGCGATACGCAGTATTTT
>TRBD2|TRBJ2-3|-|TRBV7-9
CASSQTSIETDTQYF
TGTGCCAGCAGCCAGACTAGCATTGAAACAGATACGCAGTATTTT
>-|TRBJ1-1|many|TRBV6-2/TRBV6-3
CASSYSAEMNTEAFF
TGTGCCAGCAGTTACTCGGCAGAGATGAACACTGAAGCTTTCTTT
>TRBD2|TRBJ2-5|many|TRBV20-1
CSARPASGTQYF
TGCAGTGCCCGACCGGCTAGCGGGACCCAGTACTTC
>-|TRBJ2-3|few|TRBV7-2
CASTATASTDTQYF
TGTGCCAGCACTGCAACCGCAAGCACAGATACGCAGTATTTT
>-|TRBJ1-1|many|TRBV11-3
CASSFEGTGLLNTEAFF
TGTGCCAGCAGCTTTGAGGGGACCGGCCTGTTGAACACTGAAGCTTTCTTT
>-|TRBJ2-3|few|TRBV7-3
CASSSSRIDTQYF
TGTGCCAGCAGCTCCTCGAGGATCGATACGCAGTATTTT
>TRBD2|TRBJ2-2|few|TRBV20-1
CSARAPLGAGGSTGELFF
TGCAGTGCTAGAGCACCCTTGGGTGCGGGAGGGAGCACCGGGGAGCTGTTTTTT
>-|TRBJ2-1|many|TRBV20-1
CSAHPGERYNEQFF
TGCAGTGCTCATCCGGGGGAGAGGTACAATGAGCAGTTCTTC
>TRBD1|TRBJ2-5|-|TRBV5-1
CASSSTGGERETQYF
TGCGCCAGCAGCTCGACAGGGGGCGAGAGGGAGACCCAGTACTTC
>TRBD1|TRBJ1-2|few|TRBV6-5
CASSYSRATGINYGYTF
TGTGCCAGCAGTTACTCCAGAGCGACAGGGATAAACTATGGCTACACCTTC
>TRBD2|TRBJ2-4|few|TRBV7-9
CASSSPGLAAKNIQYF
TGTGCCAGCAGCTCCCCAGGACTAGCGGCTAAAAACATTCAGTACTTC
>-|TRBJ2-7|-|TRBV12-3/TRBV12-4
CASSFLSSSYEQYF
TGTGCCAGCAGTTTCCTCTCGTCCTCCTACGAGCAGTACTTC
>TRBD2|TRBJ2-3|many|TRBV30
CAWSVRSWLAGEPDTQYF
TGTGCCTGGAGTGTAAGGAGCTGGCTAGCGGGAGAGCCAGATACGCAGTATTTT
>-|TRBJ2-4|many|TRBV7-2
CASSQSWTRVNNIQYF
TGTGCCAGCAGCCAATCCTGGACAAGGGTGAATAACATTCAGTACTTC